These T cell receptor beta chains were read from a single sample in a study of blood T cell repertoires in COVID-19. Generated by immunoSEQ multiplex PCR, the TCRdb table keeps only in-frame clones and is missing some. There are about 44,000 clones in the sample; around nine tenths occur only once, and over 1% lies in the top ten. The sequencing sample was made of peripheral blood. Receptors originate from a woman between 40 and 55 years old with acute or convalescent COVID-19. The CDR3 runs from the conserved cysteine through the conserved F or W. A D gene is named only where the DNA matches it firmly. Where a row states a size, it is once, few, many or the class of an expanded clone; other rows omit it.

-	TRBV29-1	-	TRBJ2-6	CSVDGGDGGANVLTF	TGCAGCGTTGACGGGGGTGACGGCGGGGCCAACGTCCTGACTTTC
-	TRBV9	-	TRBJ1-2	CASSVGDSNYGYTF	TGTGCCAGCAGCGTAGGCGACAGCAACTATGGCTACACCTTC
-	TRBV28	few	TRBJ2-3	CASSFLVPQGGTQYF	TGTGCCAGCAGTTTCCTCGTGCCGCAGGGGGGTACGCAGTATTTT
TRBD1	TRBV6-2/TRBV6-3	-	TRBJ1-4	CASSRTGVSNEKLFF	TGTGCCAGCAGCCGAACAGGGGTGTCTAATGAAAAACTGTTTTTT
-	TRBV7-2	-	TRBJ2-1	CASSFSSGSYNEQFF	TGTGCCAGCAGCTTTAGTAGCGGTTCCTACAATGAGCAGTTCTTC
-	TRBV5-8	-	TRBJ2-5	CASSPGGVRGETQYF	TGTGCCAGCAGCCCCGGTGGGGTCAGGGGTGAGACCCAGTACTTC
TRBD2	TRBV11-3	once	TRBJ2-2	CASSLSSGLAGGPGTGELFF	TGTGCCAGCAGCTTATCCTCAGGGCTAGCGGGAGGGCCGGGCACCGGGGAGCTGTTTTTT
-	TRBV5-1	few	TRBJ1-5	CASSQGPEDNQPQHF	TGCGCCAGCAGTCAGGGTCCCGAAGACAATCAGCCCCAGCATTTT
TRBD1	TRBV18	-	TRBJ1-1	CASSRTERDRDEAFF	TGTGCCAGCTCACGTACTGAACGGGACAGAGATGAAGCTTTCTTT
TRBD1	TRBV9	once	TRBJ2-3	CASSVGEGASTDTQYF	TGTGCCAGCAGCGTAGGCGAGGGGGCGAGTACAGATACGCAGTATTTT
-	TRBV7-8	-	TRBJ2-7	CASSLVAGSGGYEQYF	TGTGCCAGCAGCTTAGTCGCGGGGTCAGGGGGCTACGAGCAGTACTTC
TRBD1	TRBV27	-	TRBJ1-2	CASSLLGQNYGYTF	TGTGCCAGCAGTTTATTGGGACAGAACTATGGCTACACCTTC
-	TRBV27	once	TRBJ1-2	CASSLSAVGRAGGYTF	TGTGCCAGCAGTTTATCGGCGGTGGGCAGGGCCGGCGGCTACACCTTC
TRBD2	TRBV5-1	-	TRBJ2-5	CASTIGLARETQYF	TGCGCCAGCACGATAGGACTAGCACGGGAGACCCAGTACTTC
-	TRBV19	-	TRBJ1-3	CASSIRGGDSKAGNTIYF	TGTGCCAGTAGTATAAGGGGCGGCGATTCGAAGGCTGGAAACACCATATATTTT
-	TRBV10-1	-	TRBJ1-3	CASREGLSGNTIYF	TGCGCCAGCCGTGAAGGACTCTCTGGAAACACCATATATTTT
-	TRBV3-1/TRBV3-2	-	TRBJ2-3	CASGKAGFPDTQYF	TGTGCCAGCGGCAAAGCAGGATTTCCAGATACGCAGTATTTT
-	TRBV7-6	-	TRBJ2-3	CASSLAPGYTQYF	TGTGCCAGCAGCTTAGCCCCGGGATACACGCAGTATTTT
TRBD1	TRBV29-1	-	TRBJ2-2	CSAGTANTGELFF	TGCAGCGCCGGGACAGCGAACACCGGGGAGCTGTTTTTT
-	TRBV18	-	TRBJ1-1	CASSPTGSEAFF	TGTGCCAGCTCACCTACAGGGAGTGAAGCTTTCTTT
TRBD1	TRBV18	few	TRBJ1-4	CASSPGQGNEKLFF	TGTGCCAGCTCACCGGGACAGGGAAACGAAAAACTGTTTTTT
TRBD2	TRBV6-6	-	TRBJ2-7	CASSPSGHYEQYF	TGTGCCAGCAGTCCTAGCGGGCACTACGAGCAGTACTTC
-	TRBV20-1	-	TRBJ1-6	CSASPLLDSPLHF	TGCAGTGCTAGTCCCCTCCTCGATTCACCCCTCCACTTT
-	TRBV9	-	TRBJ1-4	CASSVSDRIEKLFF	TGTGCCAGCAGCGTTTCCGACAGGATTGAAAAACTGTTTTTT
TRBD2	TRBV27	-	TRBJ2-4	CASSFKPPISGKNIQYF	TGTGCCAGCAGTTTCAAGCCCCCGATTAGCGGGAAAAACATTCAGTACTTC
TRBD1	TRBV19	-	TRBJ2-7	CASSIGQGHYEQYF	TGTGCCAGTAGTATAGGACAGGGGCACTACGAGCAGTACTTC
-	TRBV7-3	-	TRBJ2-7	CASSLTGGREQYF	TGTGCCAGCAGCTTAACGGGGGGGCGCGAGCAGTACTTC
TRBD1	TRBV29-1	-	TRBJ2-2	CSARTGTGELFF	TGCAGCGCCCGGACAGGGACCGGGGAGCTGTTTTTT
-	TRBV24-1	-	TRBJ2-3	CATRGPKVRDTQYF	TGTGCCACCAGGGGGCCGAAGGTTAGAGATACGCAGTATTTT
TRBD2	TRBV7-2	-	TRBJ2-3	CASSLNSGGATDTQYF	TGTGCCAGCAGCTTGAATAGCGGGGGGGCCACAGATACGCAGTATTTT
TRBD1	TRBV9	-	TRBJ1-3	CASSAGQTNSGNTIYF	TGTGCCAGCAGCGCGGGACAGACCAACTCTGGAAACACCATATATTTT
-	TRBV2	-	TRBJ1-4	CASSAGGGEKLFF	TGTGCCAGCAGTGCGGGTGGAGGTGAAAAACTGTTTTTT
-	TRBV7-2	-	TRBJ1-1	CASSPRTGGATEAFF	TGTGCCAGCAGCCCGAGAACAGGAGGGGCCACTGAAGCTTTCTTT
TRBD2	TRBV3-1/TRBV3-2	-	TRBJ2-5	CASSQLAGVPETQYF	TGTGCCAGCAGCCAGTTGGCGGGAGTTCCAGAGACCCAGTACTTC
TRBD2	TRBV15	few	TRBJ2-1	CATSRESGVYNEQFF	TGTGCCACCAGCAGAGAAAGCGGGGTCTACAATGAGCAGTTCTTC
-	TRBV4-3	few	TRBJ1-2	CASSQDVAGGIGYGYTF	TGCGCCAGCAGCCAAGATGTGGCTGGGGGGATCGGCTATGGCTACACCTTC
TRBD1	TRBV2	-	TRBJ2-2	CASSETGAFTGELFF	TGTGCCAGCAGTGAGACAGGGGCCTTCACCGGGGAGCTGTTTTTT
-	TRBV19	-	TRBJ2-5	CASSILGLQETQYF	TGTGCCAGTAGTATACTCGGACTGCAAGAGACCCAGTACTTC
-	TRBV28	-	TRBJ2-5	CASSLEGAGQETQYF	TGTGCCAGCAGTTTGGAGGGGGCAGGTCAAGAGACCCAGTACTTC
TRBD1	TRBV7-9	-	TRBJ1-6	CASSLPGQRNSPLHF	TGTGCCAGCAGCTTACCGGGACAGCGAAATTCACCCCTCCACTTT
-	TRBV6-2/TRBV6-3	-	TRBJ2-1	CASSHPSTTYNEQFF	TGTGCCAGCAGTCACCCTAGTACCACCTACAATGAGCAGTTCTTC
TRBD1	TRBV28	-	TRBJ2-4	CASSLPGTGGQVAKNIQYF	TGTGCCAGCAGTTTACCCGGGACAGGGGGGCAAGTAGCCAAAAACATTCAGTACTTC